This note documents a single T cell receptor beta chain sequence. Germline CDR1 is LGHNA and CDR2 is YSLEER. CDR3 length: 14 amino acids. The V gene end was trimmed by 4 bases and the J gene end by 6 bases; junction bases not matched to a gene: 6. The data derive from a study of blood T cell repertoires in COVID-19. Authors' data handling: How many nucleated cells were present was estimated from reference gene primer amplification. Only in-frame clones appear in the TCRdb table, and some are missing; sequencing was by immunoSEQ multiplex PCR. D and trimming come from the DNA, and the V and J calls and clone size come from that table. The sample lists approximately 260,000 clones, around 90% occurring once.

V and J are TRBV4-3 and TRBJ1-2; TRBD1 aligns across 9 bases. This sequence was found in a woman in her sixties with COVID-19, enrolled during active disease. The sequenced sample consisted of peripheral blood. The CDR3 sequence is CASSPGQGWDGYTF. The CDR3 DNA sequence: TGCGCCAGCAGCCCGGGACAGGGATGGGATGGCTACACCTTC.